The source of this TCR beta chain is a study of blood T cell repertoires in COVID-19. Study-level information: Acute and convalescent COVID-19 samples came from the United States, Italy and Spain.

The sample holds one count of this clone. This CDR3 is built from 14 residues. CDR1 is SGHTS and CDR2 is YDEGEE in the germline V gene. With 0 bases clipped from V and 4 bases from J, the junction kept 4 bases outside the gene matches. Repertoires were generated with immunoSEQ multiplex PCR, while TCRdb's copy carries only in-frame clones and drops some. The data show 250,000 to 300,000 clones, roughly 80% seen once. The receptor was isolated from a middle-aged man who had been exposed to COVID-19. Sequencing used PBMCs or T cells enriched from blood (not recorded which). The chain joins TRBV5-8 to TRBJ2-7; 7 bases line up with TRBD1. CDR3 in DNA: TGTGCCAGCAGCTTGGAGGGGGCTGCGTACGAGCAGTACTTC. Its translation: CASSLEGAAYEQYF.